Considering frequency, the clone carrying this T cell receptor beta chain is large. Its antigen is currently unknown. TRB was amplified from 250 ng of peripheral blood genomic DNA per sample. Multiplex touch-down PCR amplified TRB using TRB-A and TRB-B pools in one tube. TCRdb re-analyzed the multiplex PCR reads; it lists each CDR3 protein once, without DNA. This table lists around 2,500 distinct CDR3 sequences. This entry belongs to a study of T cell clusters in autoimmune cytopenias. Notes on the study in general: Comparing secondary cytopenia with chronic lymphocytic leukemia showed no cluster-lack signature, apparently masked by lymphoma repertoire. The T cell clusters came from computational analysis alone and lack functional validation. Compared with active autoimmune hepatitis patients, healthy donors showed about 3-fold more exclusive TRB clusters.

Germline V gene sequence: CDR1 MNHEY, CDR2 SVGAGI. The length of the CDR3 is 15 residues. The sequence derives from a human donor with an autoimmune cytopenia, with autoimmune hepatitis or in good health (not recorded which). The rearrangement links TRBV6-5 to TRBJ1-6; TCRdb outputs TRBD1, but without DNA this stays unchecked. The specimen was peripheral blood. The CDR3 sequence is CASSQDRGWNSPLHF.